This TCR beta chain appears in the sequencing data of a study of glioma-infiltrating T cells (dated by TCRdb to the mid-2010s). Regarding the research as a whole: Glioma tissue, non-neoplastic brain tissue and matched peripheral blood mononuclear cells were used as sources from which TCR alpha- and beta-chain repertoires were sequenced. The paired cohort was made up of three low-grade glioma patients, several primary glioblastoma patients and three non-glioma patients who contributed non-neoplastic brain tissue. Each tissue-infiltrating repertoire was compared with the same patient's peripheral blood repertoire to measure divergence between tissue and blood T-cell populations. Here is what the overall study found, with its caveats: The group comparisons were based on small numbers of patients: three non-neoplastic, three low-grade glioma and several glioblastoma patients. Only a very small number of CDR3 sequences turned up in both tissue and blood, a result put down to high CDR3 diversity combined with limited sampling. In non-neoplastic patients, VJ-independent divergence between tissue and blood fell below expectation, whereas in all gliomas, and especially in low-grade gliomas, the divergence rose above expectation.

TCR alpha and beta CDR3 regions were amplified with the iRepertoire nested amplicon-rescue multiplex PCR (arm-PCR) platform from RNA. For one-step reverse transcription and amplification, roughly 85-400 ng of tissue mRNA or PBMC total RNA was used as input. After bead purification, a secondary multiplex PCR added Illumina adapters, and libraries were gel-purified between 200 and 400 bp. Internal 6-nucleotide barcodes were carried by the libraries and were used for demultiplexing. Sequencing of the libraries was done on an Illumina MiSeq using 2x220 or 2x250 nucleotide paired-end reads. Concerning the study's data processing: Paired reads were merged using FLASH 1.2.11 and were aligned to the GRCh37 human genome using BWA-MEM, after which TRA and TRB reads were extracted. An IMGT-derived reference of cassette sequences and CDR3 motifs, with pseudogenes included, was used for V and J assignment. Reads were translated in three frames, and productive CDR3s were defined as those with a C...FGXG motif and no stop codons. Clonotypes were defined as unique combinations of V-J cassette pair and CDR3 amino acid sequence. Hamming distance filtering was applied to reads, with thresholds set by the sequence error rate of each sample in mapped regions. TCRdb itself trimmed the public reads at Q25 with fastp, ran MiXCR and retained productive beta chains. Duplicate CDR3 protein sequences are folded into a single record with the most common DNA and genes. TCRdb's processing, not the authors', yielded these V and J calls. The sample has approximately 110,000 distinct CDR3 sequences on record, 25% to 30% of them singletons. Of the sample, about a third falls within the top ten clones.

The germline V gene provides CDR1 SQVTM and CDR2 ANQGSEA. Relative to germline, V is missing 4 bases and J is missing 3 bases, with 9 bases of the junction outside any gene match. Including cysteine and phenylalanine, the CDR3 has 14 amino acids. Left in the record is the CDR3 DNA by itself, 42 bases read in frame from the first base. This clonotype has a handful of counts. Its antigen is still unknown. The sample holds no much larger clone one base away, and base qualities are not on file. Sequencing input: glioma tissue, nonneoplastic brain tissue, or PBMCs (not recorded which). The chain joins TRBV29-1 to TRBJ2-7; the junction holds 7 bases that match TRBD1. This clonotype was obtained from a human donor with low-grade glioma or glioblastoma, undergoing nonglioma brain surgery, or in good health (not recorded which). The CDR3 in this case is CSVGLRDSSYEQYF. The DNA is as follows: TGCAGCGTTGGTCTGAGGGACAGCAGCTACGAGCAGTACTTC.